This T cell receptor (beta chain) was sequenced for a study of Ad26.COV2.S vaccination and SARS-CoV-2 variants. Only one count was recorded for this clone. Profiling relied on immunoSEQ multiplex PCR, and the TCRdb table lists in-frame clones only, not all of them. Altogether about 480,000 clones are present, around 85% being singletons, with the ten largest covering about 13%. The treatment is: around 19 received Ad26.COV2.S at low or high dose, single or two shots; about five received placebo; per-sample allocation not given. Day 63 following the first vaccine or placebo injection was when the samples were taken. The V and J ends lost 6 bases and 0 bases respectively, with 8 bases between them. The CDR3 totals 13 residues.

This TCR came from a person between 18 and 60 years old who received the Ad26.COV2.S COVID-19 vaccine or a placebo. The specimen comprised peripheral blood, sampled in a trial of Ad26.COV2.S vaccine versus placebo. This chain uses TRBV12-3 or TRBV12-4 with TRBJ1-1; D is unresolved. In DNA, the CDR3 is TGTGCCAGCAGCTCCGGGGTGAACACTGAAGCTTTCTTT. It encodes CASSSGVNTEAFF.